This T cell receptor (beta chain) emerged from a study of Graves' ophthalmopathy and Graves' hyperthyroidism. A duration under 3 months, NOSPECS ≥4, CAS ≥3 and moderate-to-severe activity characterized the donors with ophthalmopathy. Amplifying from RNA transcripts, the study obtained TCR beta CDR3 regions. The workflow started with a first-round RT-PCR run with HTBI primers and then moved on to a second-round multiplex PCR. TCRdb independently ran MiXCR on the multiplex PCR reads; one entry per CDR3 protein. The table records fewer than 400,000 distinct CDR3 sequences, about 17% of them present only once. This CDR3 is 16 amino acids long. Germline V gene sequence: CDR1 MDHEN, CDR2 SYDVKM. V was pared by 5 bases and J by 0 bases, with 8 bases of the junction left unmatched.

The sequence came from a woman aged 18 to 35 with Graves' ophthalmopathy. This chain uses TRBV28 with TRBJ1-1; 8 bases align to TRBD1. Material: peripheral blood. The CDR3 DNA sequence: TGTGCCAGCAGTGGTCAGGGGGCTTGGATGAACACTGAAGCTTTCTTT. It is translated as CASSGQGAWMNTEAFF.